Listed below are T cell receptor beta chains from one sample, sequenced in a study of graft-versus-host responses after intestinal transplantation. Sequencing was performed with immunoSEQ multiplex PCR; in TCRdb, only in-frame clones are kept and a portion is missing. The table records 90,000 to 130,000 clones, around 94% of them present only once. No cognate antigen is known for these TCRs. Here the sequenced sample was unstimulated CD8+ T cells sorted from spleen or lymph node cells, taken before transplant. All receptors come from a human donor who was the organ donor for an intestinal transplant. CDR3s include the opening cysteine and the closing phenylalanine or tryptophan. The order of the fields is D gene, J gene, clone size, V gene, CDR3 DNA, CDR3 protein. D genes are given only for firm matches. Not every row has a clone size; where given, it reads once, few, many or a size class.

d_gene: .
j_gene: TRBJ1-4
abundance: .
v_gene: TRBV4-1
CDR3nt: TGCGCCAGCAGTTATAATGAAAAACTGTTTTTT
CDR3aa: CASSYNEKLFF

d_gene: TRBD1
j_gene: TRBJ2-7
abundance: .
v_gene: TRBV30
CDR3nt: TGTGCCTGCGCTGACAGGGCCTACGAGCAGTACTTC
CDR3aa: CACADRAYEQYF

d_gene: .
j_gene: TRBJ2-7
abundance: .
v_gene: TRBV5-4
CDR3nt: TGTGCCAGCAGCAGTTCCAGCGGTGCCTACGAGCAGTACTTC
CDR3aa: CASSSSSGAYEQYF

d_gene: .
j_gene: TRBJ1-1
abundance: .
v_gene: TRBV2
CDR3nt: TGTGCCAGCAGAGACGGGACACCTGAAGCTTTCTTT
CDR3aa: CASRDGTPEAFF

d_gene: .
j_gene: TRBJ2-5
abundance: .
v_gene: TRBV9
CDR3nt: TGTGCCAGCAGCGTAGACAGGGAAGAGACCCAGTACTTC
CDR3aa: CASSVDREETQYF

d_gene: TRBD2
j_gene: TRBJ2-1
abundance: .
v_gene: TRBV27
CDR3nt: TGTGCCAGCACCTTGGGGACTAGCGGATACAATGAGCAGTTCTTC
CDR3aa: CASTLGTSGYNEQFF

d_gene: .
j_gene: TRBJ2-2
abundance: .
v_gene: TRBV7-6
CDR3nt: TGTGCCAGCAGCTTAAAACTAGCAGAGTTCGGGGAGCTGTTTTTT
CDR3aa: CASSLKLAEFGELFF

d_gene: TRBD2
j_gene: TRBJ2-1
abundance: .
v_gene: TRBV19
CDR3nt: TGTGCCAGTAGCAAGACTAGCGGGAGGTTCAATGAGCAGTTCTTC
CDR3aa: CASSKTSGRFNEQFF

d_gene: .
j_gene: TRBJ2-1
abundance: .
v_gene: TRBV4-3
CDR3nt: TGCGCCAGCAGCCAAGAGGCTTGGACGGGGCAGTTCTTC
CDR3aa: CASSQEAWTGQFF

d_gene: .
j_gene: TRBJ1-5
abundance: .
v_gene: TRBV5-8
CDR3nt: TGTGCCAGCAGCTTAGCAGGGATCCAGCCCCAGCATTTT
CDR3aa: CASSLAGIQPQHF

d_gene: .
j_gene: TRBJ2-7
abundance: once
v_gene: TRBV19
CDR3nt: TGTGCCAGTAGTGCCCCAACTAGGGAACGCTCCTACGGGCAGTACTTC
CDR3aa: CASSAPTRERSYGQYF

d_gene: .
j_gene: TRBJ1-1
abundance: .
v_gene: TRBV27
CDR3nt: TGTGCCAGCAGTTTAGAGGGCGGAGACATGAACACTGAAGCTTTCTTT
CDR3aa: CASSLEGGDMNTEAFF

d_gene: .
j_gene: TRBJ2-7
abundance: .
v_gene: TRBV4-3
CDR3nt: TGCGCCAGCAGTAGAGGGGAAGGCTCCTACGAGCAGTACTTC
CDR3aa: CASSRGEGSYEQYF

d_gene: .
j_gene: TRBJ1-1
abundance: .
v_gene: TRBV6-6
CDR3nt: TGTGCCAGCAGTTACGGGACTGACAACACTGAAGCTTTCTTT
CDR3aa: CASSYGTDNTEAFF

d_gene: .
j_gene: TRBJ1-1
abundance: .
v_gene: TRBV21-1
CDR3nt: TGTGCCAGCAGCATGGACAGGGAGGGAATGAACACTGAAGCTTTCTTT
CDR3aa: CASSMDREGMNTEAFF

d_gene: TRBD2
j_gene: TRBJ2-2
abundance: .
v_gene: TRBV2
CDR3nt: TGTGCCAGCAGACTAGCGGGAGAGGCCCACACCGGGGAGCTGTTTTTT
CDR3aa: CASRLAGEAHTGELFF

d_gene: .
j_gene: TRBJ1-4
abundance: .
v_gene: TRBV7-6
CDR3nt: TGTGCCAGCAGCGGACAAACGGGACCAACAGCGGGTAATGAAAAACTGTTTTTT
CDR3aa: CASSGQTGPTAGNEKLFF

d_gene: .
j_gene: TRBJ2-7
abundance: .
v_gene: TRBV10-3
CDR3nt: TGTGCCATCAGTGAGTCGACTAGTGGTGCTTACGAGCAGTACTTC
CDR3aa: CAISESTSGAYEQYF

d_gene: .
j_gene: TRBJ2-3
abundance: .
v_gene: TRBV4-1
CDR3nt: TGCGCCAGCAGCCAAGACCCCTCAGATACGCAGTATTTT
CDR3aa: CASSQDPSDTQYF

d_gene: .
j_gene: TRBJ2-1
abundance: .
v_gene: TRBV27
CDR3nt: TGTGCCAGCAGTTTTCTAACAGGGAATGAGCAGTTCTTC
CDR3aa: CASSFLTGNEQFF

d_gene: .
j_gene: TRBJ1-2
abundance: .
v_gene: TRBV7-8
CDR3nt: TGTGCCAGCAGCTTAAAGCAGGGGCCTTATCGGGGCTACACCTTC
CDR3aa: CASSLKQGPYRGYTF

d_gene: .
j_gene: TRBJ2-1
abundance: .
v_gene: TRBV19
CDR3nt: TGTGCCAGTAGTCCTGATTTGGGAAGGGCCAATGAGCAGTTCTTC
CDR3aa: CASSPDLGRANEQFF

d_gene: .
j_gene: TRBJ1-1
abundance: .
v_gene: TRBV4-1
CDR3nt: TGCGCCAGCAGCCAAGTGCAGAACACTGAAGCTTTCTTT
CDR3aa: CASSQVQNTEAFF

d_gene: .
j_gene: TRBJ2-7
abundance: .
v_gene: TRBV2
CDR3nt: TGTGCCAGCAGTCCTCCAGGGGCGGGGGTGTACGAGCAGTACTTC
CDR3aa: CASSPPGAGVYEQYF

d_gene: .
j_gene: TRBJ2-1
abundance: .
v_gene: TRBV30
CDR3nt: TGTGCCTGGAGTTGGGCGGATCCGAATGAGCAGTTCTTC
CDR3aa: CAWSWADPNEQFF

d_gene: TRBD2
j_gene: TRBJ2-3
abundance: .
v_gene: TRBV19
CDR3nt: TGTGCCAGTAGTATGGGGTGGCCACTAGCGGGAATCACAGATACGCAGTATTTT
CDR3aa: CASSMGWPLAGITDTQYF

d_gene: .
j_gene: TRBJ2-7
abundance: .
v_gene: TRBV4-1
CDR3nt: TGCGCCAGCAGCCAAGTGCGGGACCCATCCTACGAGCAGTACTTC
CDR3aa: CASSQVRDPSYEQYF

d_gene: TRBD2
j_gene: TRBJ2-7
abundance: .
v_gene: TRBV5-6
CDR3nt: TGTGCCAGCAGGTCTAGCGGGAGCTCCTACGAGCAGTACTTC
CDR3aa: CASRSSGSSYEQYF

d_gene: .
j_gene: TRBJ2-7
abundance: .
v_gene: TRBV5-4
CDR3nt: TGTGCCAGCAGCCAAGATGAGGGATACGAGCAGTACTTC
CDR3aa: CASSQDEGYEQYF

d_gene: .
j_gene: TRBJ1-1
abundance: .
v_gene: TRBV7-9
CDR3nt: TGTGCCAGCAGCAAGGGGATAAACACTGAAGCTTTCTTT
CDR3aa: CASSKGINTEAFF

d_gene: .
j_gene: TRBJ2-2
abundance: .
v_gene: TRBV27
CDR3nt: TGTGCCAGCAGTTTATACGGACCGAACACCGGGGAGCTGTTTTTT
CDR3aa: CASSLYGPNTGELFF

d_gene: .
j_gene: TRBJ2-7
abundance: .
v_gene: TRBV13
CDR3nt: TGTGCCAGCAGCCACGGGGGGCGGGACGAGCAGTACTTC
CDR3aa: CASSHGGRDEQYF

d_gene: .
j_gene: TRBJ2-5
abundance: .
v_gene: TRBV28
CDR3nt: TGTGCCAGCAGTTCCGGGACGGAGCATCAAGAGACCCAGTACTTC
CDR3aa: CASSSGTEHQETQYF

d_gene: .
j_gene: TRBJ1-3
abundance: .
v_gene: TRBV21-1
CDR3nt: TGTGCCAGCAGCAAAGAAGGACGGGTCTCTGGAAACACCATATATTTT
CDR3aa: CASSKEGRVSGNTIYF

d_gene: TRBD2
j_gene: TRBJ2-3
abundance: once
v_gene: TRBV5-1
CDR3nt: TGCGCCAGCAGCTTGTGGCTAGCGGAACGCACAGATACGCAGTATTTT
CDR3aa: CASSLWLAERTDTQYF

d_gene: .
j_gene: TRBJ2-7
abundance: .
v_gene: TRBV19
CDR3nt: TGTGCCAGTAGTATAGAGCCCTCAGGGAGCGAGCAGTACTTC
CDR3aa: CASSIEPSGSEQYF

d_gene: TRBD1
j_gene: TRBJ2-5
abundance: once
v_gene: TRBV9
CDR3nt: TGTGCCAGCAGCGCAAGGGACAGCTACCAAGAGACCCAGTACTTC
CDR3aa: CASSARDSYQETQYF

d_gene: .
j_gene: TRBJ2-1
abundance: .
v_gene: TRBV5-7
CDR3nt: TGTGCCAGCAGCTTTGTTCCGCATAGACAGTTCTTC
CDR3aa: CASSFVPHRQFF

d_gene: TRBD1
j_gene: TRBJ2-3
abundance: .
v_gene: TRBV7-8
CDR3nt: TGTGCCAGCAGCGCCTCCGGGACAGGGATAGGTAGGGATACGCAGTATTTT
CDR3aa: CASSASGTGIGRDTQYF

d_gene: .
j_gene: TRBJ1-1
abundance: .
v_gene: TRBV29-1
CDR3nt: TGCAGCGCCGGAGGGGTCGTGAACACTGAAGCTTTCTTT
CDR3aa: CSAGGVVNTEAFF